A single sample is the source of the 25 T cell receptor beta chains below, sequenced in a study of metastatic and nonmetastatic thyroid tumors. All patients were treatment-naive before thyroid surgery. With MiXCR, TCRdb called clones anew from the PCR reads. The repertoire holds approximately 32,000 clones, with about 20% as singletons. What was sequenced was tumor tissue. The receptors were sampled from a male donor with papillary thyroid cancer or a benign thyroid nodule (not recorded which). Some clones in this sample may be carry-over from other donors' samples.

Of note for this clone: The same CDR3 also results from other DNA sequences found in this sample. Here the CDR3 DNA reads TGTGCCTGGAGCCTCGCTGGTGTTCCCGAGCAGTACTTC. It encodes CAWSLAGVPEQYF. V gene TRBV30 combines with J gene TRBJ2-7; no definite D call. CDR1 and CDR2 from the germline V gene are GTSNPN and SVGIG (reference sequence). This CDR3 is built from 13 residues. V was trimmed by 3 bases and J by 6 bases, leaving 15 bases between them.

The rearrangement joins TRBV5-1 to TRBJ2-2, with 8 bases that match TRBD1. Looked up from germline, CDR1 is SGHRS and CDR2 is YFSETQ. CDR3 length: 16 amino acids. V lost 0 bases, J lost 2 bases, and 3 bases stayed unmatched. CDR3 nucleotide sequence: TGCGCCAGCAGCTTGGCCGGGACAGGCAACACCGGGGAGCTGTTTTTT. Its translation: CASSLAGTGNTGELFF. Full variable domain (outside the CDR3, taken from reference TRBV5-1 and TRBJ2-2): KAGVTQTPRYLIKTRGQQVTLSCSPISGHRSVSWYQQTPGQGLQFLFEYFSETQRNKGNFPGRFSGRQFSNSRSEMNVSTLELGDSALYLCASSLAGTGNTGELFFGEGSRLTVL.

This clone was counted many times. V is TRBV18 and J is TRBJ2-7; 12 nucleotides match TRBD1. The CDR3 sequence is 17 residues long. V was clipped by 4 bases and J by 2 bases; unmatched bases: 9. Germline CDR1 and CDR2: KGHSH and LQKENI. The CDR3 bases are TGTGCCAGCTCACTAGGGACAGGGGGCATGAGGCCCTACGAGCAGTACTTC. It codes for CASSLGTGGMRPYEQYF. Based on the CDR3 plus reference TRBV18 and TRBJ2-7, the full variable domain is NAGVMQNPRHLVRRRGQEARLRCSPMKGHSHVYWYRQLPEEGLKFMVYLQKENIIDESGMPKERFSAEFPKEGPSILRIQQVVRGDSAAYFCASSLGTGGMRPYEQYFGPGTRLTVT.

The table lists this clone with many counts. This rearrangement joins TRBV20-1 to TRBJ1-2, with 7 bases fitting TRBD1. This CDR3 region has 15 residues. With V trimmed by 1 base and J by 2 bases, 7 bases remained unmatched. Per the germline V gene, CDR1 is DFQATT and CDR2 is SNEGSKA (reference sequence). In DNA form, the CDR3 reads TGCAGTGCTAGAGCTAGCGGGACAGAGAACTATGGCTACACCTTC. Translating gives CSARASGTENYGYTF.

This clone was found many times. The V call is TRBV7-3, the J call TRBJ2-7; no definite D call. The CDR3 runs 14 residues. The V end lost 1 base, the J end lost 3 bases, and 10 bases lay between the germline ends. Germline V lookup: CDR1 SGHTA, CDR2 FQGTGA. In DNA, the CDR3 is TGTGCCAGCAGCTTAATGGGTGACGGCTACGAGCAGTACTTC. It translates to CASSLMGDGYEQYF.

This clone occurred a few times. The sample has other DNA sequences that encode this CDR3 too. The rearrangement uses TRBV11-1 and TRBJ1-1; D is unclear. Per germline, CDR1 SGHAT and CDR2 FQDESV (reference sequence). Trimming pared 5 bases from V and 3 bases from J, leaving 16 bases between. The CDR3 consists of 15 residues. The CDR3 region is CASSKPNSYDTEAFF. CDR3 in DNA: TGTGCCAGCAGCAAACCCAACAGCTACGACACTGAAGCTTTCTTT.

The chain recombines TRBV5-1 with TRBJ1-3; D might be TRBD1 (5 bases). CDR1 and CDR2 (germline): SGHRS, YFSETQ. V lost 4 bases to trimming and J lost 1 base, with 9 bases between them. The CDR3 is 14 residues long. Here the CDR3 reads CASSEGNSGNTIYF. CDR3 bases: TGCGCCAGCAGCGAGGGGAATTCTGGAAACACCATATATTTT.

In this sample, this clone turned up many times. CDR3 nucleotides: TGTGCCAGCAGCCGAACAGGTCGGTCCTACGAGCAGTACTTC. It translates to CASSRTGRSYEQYF. The chain couples TRBV13 to TRBJ2-7; a possible D gene is TRBD1 (5 bases). Germline V lookup: CDR1 PRHDT, CDR2 FYEKMQ (reference sequence). Trimming removed 5 bases from V and 1 base from J, with 12 bases in between. CDR3 length: 14 residues.

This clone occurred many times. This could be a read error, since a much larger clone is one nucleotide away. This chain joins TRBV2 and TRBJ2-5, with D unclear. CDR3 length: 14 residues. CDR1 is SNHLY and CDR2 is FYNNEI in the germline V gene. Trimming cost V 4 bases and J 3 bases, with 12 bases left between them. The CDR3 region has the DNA TGTGCCAGCAGTGTAGTTGGCGCCAAAGAGACCCAGTACTTC. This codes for CASSVVGAKETQYF.

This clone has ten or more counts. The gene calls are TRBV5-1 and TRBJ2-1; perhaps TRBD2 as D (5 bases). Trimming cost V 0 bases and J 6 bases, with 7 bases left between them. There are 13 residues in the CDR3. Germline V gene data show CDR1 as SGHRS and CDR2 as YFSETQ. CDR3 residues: CASSLAGINEQFF. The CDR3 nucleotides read TGCGCCAGCAGCTTGGCCGGGATCAATGAGCAGTTCTTC.

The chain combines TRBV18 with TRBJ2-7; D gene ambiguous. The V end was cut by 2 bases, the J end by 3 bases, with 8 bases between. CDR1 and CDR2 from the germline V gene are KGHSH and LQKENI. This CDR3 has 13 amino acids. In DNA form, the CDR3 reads TGTGCCAGCTCACCAGATCAAGGCTACGAGCAGTACTTC. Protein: CASSPDQGYEQYF. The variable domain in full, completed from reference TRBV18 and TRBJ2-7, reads NAGVMQNPRHLVRRRGQEARLRCSPMKGHSHVYWYRQLPEEGLKFMVYLQKENIIDESGMPKERFSAEFPKEGPSILRIQQVVRGDSAAYFCASSPDQGYEQYFGPGTRLTVT.

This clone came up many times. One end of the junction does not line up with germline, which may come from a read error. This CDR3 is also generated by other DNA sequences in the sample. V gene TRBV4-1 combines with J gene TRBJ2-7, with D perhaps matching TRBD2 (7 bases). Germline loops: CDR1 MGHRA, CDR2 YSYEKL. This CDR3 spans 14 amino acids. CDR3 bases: TGCGCCAGCAGCCAAGCCCGGGGGGCCAACGAGCAGTATTTC. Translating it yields CASSQARGANEQYF.

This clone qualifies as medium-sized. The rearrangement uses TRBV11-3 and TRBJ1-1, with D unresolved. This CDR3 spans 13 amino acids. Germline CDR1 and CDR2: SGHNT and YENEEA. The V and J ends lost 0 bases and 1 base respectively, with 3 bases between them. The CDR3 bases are TGTGCCAGCAGCTTAGAGTGGAACACTGAAGCTTTCTTT. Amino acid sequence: CASSLEWNTEAFF.

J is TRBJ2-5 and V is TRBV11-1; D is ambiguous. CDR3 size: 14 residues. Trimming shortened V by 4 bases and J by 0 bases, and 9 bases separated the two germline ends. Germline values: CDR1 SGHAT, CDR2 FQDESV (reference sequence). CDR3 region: CASSSDTYQETQYF. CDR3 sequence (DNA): TGTGCCAGCAGCTCCGACACGTACCAAGAGACCCAGTACTTC.

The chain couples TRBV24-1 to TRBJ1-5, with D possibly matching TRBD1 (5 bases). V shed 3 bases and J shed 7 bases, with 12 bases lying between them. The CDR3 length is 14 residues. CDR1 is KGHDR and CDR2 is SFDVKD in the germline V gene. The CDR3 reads CATSDGSGSQPQHF. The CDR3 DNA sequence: TGTGCCACCAGTGATGGCTCAGGGTCCCAGCCCCAGCATTTT.

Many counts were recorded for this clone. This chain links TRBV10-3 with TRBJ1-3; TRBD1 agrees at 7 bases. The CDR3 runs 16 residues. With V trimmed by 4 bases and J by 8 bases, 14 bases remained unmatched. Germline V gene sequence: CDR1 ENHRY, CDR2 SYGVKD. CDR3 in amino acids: CAISARQGKGEHTIYF. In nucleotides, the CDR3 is TGTGCCATCAGTGCTAGACAGGGTAAAGGAGAACACACCATATATTTT.

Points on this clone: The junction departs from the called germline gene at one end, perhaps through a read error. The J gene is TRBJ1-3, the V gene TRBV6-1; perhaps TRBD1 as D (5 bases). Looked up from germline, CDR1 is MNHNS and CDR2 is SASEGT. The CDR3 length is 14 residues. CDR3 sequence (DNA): TGTTCCAGCGGGGGGTCTCGGTCTGGAAACACCGTATATTTT. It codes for CSSGGSRSGNTVYF.

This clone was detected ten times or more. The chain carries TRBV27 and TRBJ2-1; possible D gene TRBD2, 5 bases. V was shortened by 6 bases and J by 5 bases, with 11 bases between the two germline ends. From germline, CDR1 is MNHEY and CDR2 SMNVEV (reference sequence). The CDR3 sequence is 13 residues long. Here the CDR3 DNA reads TGTGCCAGCAGAACCGGACTCCACAATGAGCAGTTCTTC. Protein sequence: CASRTGLHNEQFF.

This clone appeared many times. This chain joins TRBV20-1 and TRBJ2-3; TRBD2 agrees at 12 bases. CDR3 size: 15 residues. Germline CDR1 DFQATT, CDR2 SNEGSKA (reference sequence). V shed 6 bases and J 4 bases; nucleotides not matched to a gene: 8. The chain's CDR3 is CSANKLAGGPDTQYF. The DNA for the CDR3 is TGCAGTGCCAATAAACTAGCGGGAGGTCCAGATACGCAGTATTTT.

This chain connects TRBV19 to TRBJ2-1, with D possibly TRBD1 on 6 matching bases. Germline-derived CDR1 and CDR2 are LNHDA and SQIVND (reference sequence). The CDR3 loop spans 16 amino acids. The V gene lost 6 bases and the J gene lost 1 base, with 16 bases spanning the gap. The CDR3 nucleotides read TGTGCCAGTAGACGAACAGGGAAGAGATCCTACAATGAGCAGTTCTTC. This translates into CASRRTGKRSYNEQFF.

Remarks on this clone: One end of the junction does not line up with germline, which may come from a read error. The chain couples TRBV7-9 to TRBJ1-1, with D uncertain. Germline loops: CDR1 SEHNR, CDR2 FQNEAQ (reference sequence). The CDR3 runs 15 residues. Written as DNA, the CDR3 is TGTGCCAGCAGCTTAGGGTTCATTGGGTACGCTGAAGCTCTCTTT. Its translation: CASSLGFIGYAEALF.

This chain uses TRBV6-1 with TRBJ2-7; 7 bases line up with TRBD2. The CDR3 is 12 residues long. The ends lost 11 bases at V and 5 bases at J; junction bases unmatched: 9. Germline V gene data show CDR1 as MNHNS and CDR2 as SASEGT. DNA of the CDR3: TGTGCCGTCCGCGGGGGATGGAACGAGCAGTACTTC. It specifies CAVRGGWNEQYF.

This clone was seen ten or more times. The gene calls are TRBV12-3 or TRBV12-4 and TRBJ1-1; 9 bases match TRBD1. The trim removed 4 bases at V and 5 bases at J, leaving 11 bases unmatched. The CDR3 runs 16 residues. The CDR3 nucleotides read TGTGCCAGCAGTTCTCTGCTGACAGGGGGAAAGACTGAAGCTTTCTTT. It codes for CASSSLLTGGKTEAFF.

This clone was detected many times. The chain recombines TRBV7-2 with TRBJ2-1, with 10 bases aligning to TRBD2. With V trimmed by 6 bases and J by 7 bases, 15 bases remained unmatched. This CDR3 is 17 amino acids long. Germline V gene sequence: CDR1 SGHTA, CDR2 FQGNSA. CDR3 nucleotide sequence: TGTGCCAGCAGTAGGGCTAGCGGGAGAGGGGCTAGGAATGAGCAGTTCTTC. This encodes CASSRASGRGARNEQFF.

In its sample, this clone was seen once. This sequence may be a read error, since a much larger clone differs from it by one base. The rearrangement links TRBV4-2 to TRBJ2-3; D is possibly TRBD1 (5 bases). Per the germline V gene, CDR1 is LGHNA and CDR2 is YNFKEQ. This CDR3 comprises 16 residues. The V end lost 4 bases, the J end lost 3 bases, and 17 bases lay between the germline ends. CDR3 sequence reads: CASSRRQWAQTDTQYF. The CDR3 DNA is TGTGCCAGCAGCCGGCGACAGTGGGCGCAAACAGATACGCAGTATTTT.